This TCR beta chain comes out of a study of T cells after yellow fever vaccination. Study conclusions and caveats: Clonotypes shared by both compartments, CD4 and CD8, made up a small share. The secondary response was weaker but peaked faster, day 5 versus 15.

In its sample, this clonotype was seen many times. Its antigen remains unknown. CDR3 length: 12 amino acids. Trimming took 0 bases from V and 7 from J, leaving 6 bases between them. Per the germline V gene, CDR1 is KGHSH and CDR2 is LQKENI. TCR cDNA, made by 5'RACE template switching, carried an added universal primer site and UMIs. MiXCR, run by TCRdb on the 5' RACE reads, gives a single entry per CDR3 protein. The sample lists under 600,000 distinct CDR3 sequences, 21% occurring once. J is TRBJ1-1 and V is TRBV18; D remains ambiguous. The TCR comes from a man between 18 and 29 years old who received the YFV17D yellow fever vaccine. The specimen was PBMCs, collected approximately 22 days after the first yellow fever vaccination. CDR3 nucleotide sequence: TGTGCCAGCTCACCACCGGGTAGTGAAGCTTTCTTT. It translates to CASSPPGSEAFF.